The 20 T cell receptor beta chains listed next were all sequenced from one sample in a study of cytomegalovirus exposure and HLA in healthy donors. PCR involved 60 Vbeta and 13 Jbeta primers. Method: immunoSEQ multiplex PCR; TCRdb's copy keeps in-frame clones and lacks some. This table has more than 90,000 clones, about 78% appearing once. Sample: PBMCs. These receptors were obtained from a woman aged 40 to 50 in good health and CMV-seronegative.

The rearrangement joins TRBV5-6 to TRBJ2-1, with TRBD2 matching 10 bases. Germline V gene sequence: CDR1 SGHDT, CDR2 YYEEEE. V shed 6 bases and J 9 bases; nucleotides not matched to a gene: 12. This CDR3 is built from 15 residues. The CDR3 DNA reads TGTGCCAGCATTCCGGACAAGATAGCGGGAGGTGAGCAGTTCTTC. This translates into CASIPDKIAGGEQFF.

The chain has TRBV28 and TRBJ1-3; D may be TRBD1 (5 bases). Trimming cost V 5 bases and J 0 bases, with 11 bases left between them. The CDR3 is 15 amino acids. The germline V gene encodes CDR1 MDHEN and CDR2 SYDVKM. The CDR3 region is CASSRTQSSGNTIYF. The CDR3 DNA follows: TGTGCCAGCAGTCGGACACAGAGCTCTGGAAACACCATATATTTT. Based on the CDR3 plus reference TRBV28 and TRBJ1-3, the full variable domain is DVKVTQSSRYLVKRTGEKVFLECVQDMDHENMFWYRQDPGLGLRLIYFSYDVKMKEKGDIPEGYSVSREKKERFSLILESASTNQTSMYLCASSRTQSSGNTIYFGEGSWLTVV.

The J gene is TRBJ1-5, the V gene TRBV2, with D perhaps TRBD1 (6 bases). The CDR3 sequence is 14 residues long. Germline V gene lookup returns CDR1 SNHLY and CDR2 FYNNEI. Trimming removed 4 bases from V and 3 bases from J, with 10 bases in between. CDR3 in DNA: TGTGCCAGCAGTGCGACAGGCCCCAATCAGCCCCAGCATTTT. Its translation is CASSATGPNQPQHF.

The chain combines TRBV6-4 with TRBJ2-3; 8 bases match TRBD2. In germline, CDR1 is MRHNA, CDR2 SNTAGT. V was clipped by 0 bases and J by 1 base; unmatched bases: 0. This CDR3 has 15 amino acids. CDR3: CASSDSREGTDTQYF. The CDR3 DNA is TGTGCCAGCAGTGACTCGCGGGAGGGCACAGATACGCAGTATTTT.

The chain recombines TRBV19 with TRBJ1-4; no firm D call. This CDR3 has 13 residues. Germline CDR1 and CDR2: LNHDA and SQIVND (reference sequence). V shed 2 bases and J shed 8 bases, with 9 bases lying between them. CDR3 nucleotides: TGTGCCAGTAGTATACTAGCGACAGAAAAACTGTTTTTT. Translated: CASSILATEKLFF.

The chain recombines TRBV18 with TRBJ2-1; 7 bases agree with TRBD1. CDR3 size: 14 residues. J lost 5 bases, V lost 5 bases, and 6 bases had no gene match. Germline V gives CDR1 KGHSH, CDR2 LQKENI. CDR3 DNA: TGTGCCAGCTCAATCGACAGGGCTCACAATGAGCAGTTCTTC. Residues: CASSIDRAHNEQFF. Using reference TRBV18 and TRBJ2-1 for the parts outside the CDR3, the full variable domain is NAGVMQNPRHLVRRRGQEARLRCSPMKGHSHVYWYRQLPEEGLKFMVYLQKENIIDESGMPKERFSAEFPKEGPSILRIQQVVRGDSAAYFCASSIDRAHNEQFFGPGTRLTVL.

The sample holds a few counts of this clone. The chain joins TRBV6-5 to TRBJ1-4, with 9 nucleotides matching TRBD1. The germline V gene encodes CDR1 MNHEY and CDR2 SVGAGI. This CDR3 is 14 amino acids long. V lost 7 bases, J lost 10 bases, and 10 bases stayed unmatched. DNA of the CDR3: TGTGCCAGCAAACCGGGACAGGGTTATGGAAAACTGTTTTTT. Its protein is CASKPGQGYGKLFF.

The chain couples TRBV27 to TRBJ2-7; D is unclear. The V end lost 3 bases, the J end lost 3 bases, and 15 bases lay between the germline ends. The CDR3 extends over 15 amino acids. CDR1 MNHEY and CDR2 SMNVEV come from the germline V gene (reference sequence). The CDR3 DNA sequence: TGTGCCAGCAGTTTTCGAGGAACGCGCGACTACGAGCAGTACTTC. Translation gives CASSFRGTRDYEQYF.

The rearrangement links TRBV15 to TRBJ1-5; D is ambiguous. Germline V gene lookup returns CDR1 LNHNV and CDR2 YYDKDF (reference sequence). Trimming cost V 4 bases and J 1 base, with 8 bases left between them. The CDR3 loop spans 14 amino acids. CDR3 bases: TGTGCCACCAGCACAGACGGGAGCAATCAGCCCCAGCATTTT. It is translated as CATSTDGSNQPQHF.

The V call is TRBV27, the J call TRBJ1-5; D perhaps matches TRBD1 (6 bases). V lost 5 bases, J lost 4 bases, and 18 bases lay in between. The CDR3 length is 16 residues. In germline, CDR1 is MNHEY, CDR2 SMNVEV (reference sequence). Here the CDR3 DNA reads TGTGCCAGCAGTGTAATACAGGGAGGGCTTAATCAGCCCCAGCATTTT. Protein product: CASSVIQGGLNQPQHF.

The CDR3 region is CASSVGTSGRDTQYF. In nucleotides, the CDR3 is TGTGCCAGCAGCGTGGGGACTAGCGGGAGAGATACGCAGTATTTT. The rearrangement joins TRBV9 to TRBJ2-3; 14 nucleotides align to TRBD2. V gave up 2 bases and J gave up 5 bases; unmatched junction bases: 1. The V gene's germline CDR1 is SGDLS and CDR2 YYNGEE. This CDR3 spans 15 amino acids. The variable domain in full, with the rest retrieved from reference TRBV9 and TRBJ2-3, is DSGVTQTPKHLITATGQRVTLRCSPRSGDLSVYWYQQSLDQGLQFLIQYYNGEERAKGNILERFSAQQFPDLHSELNLSSLELGDSALYFCASSVGTSGRDTQYFGPGTRLTVL.

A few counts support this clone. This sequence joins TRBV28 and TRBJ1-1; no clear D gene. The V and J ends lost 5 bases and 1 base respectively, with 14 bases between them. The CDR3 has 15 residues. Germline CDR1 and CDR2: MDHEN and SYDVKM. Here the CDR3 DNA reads TGTGCCAGCAGTCTAGGACCAGGAGGGAACACTGAAGCTTTCTTT. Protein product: CASSLGPGGNTEAFF.

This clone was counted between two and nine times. The CDR3 loop reads CASSAPTSRVEQFF. CDR3 nucleotides: TGTGCCAGCAGCGCGCCAACATCTAGAGTTGAGCAGTTCTTC. The J gene is TRBJ2-1, the V gene TRBV9; D is ambiguous. CDR1 SGDLS and CDR2 YYNGEE come from the germline V gene. The CDR3 extends over 14 amino acids. Between the trimmed V and J ends, which lost 3 bases and 9 bases, there was a span of 16 bases.

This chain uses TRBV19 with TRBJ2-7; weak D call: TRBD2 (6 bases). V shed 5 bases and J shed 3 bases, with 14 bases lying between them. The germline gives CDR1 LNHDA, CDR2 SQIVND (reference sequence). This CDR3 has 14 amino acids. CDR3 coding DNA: TGTGCCAGTAGTGCGCGACACGGGGGCTACGAGCAGTACTTC. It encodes CASSARHGGYEQYF.

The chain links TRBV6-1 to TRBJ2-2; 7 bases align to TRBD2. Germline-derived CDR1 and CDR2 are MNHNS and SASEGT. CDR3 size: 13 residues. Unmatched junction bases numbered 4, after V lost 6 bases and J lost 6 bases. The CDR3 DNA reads TGTGCCAGCAGCAAGGGGAGGGCCGGGGAGCTGTTTTTT. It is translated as CASSKGRAGELFF.

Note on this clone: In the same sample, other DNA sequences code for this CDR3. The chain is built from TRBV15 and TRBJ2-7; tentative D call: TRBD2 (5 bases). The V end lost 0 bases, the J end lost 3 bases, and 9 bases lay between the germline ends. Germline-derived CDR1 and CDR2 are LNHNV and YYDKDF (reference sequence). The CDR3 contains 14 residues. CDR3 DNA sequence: TGTGCCACCAGCAGAGATGCAGGAGGCTACGAGCAGTACTTC. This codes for CATSRDAGGYEQYF.

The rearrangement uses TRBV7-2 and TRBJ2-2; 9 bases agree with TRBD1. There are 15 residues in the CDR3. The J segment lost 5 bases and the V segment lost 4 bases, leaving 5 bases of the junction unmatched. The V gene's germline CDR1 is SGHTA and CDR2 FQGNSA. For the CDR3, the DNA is TGTGCCAGCAGCTACAGGGGGCCTAGTACCGGGGAGCTGTTTTTT. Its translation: CASSYRGPSTGELFF.

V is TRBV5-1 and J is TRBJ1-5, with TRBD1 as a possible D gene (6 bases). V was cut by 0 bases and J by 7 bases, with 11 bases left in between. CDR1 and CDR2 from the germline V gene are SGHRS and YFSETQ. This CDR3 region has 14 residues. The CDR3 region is CASSLGGGDQPQHF. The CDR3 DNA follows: TGCGCCAGCAGCTTGGGAGGGGGAGACCAGCCCCAGCATTTT. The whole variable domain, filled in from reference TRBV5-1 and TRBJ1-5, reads KAGVTQTPRYLIKTRGQQVTLSCSPISGHRSVSWYQQTPGQGLQFLFEYFSETQRNKGNFPGRFSGRQFSNSRSEMNVSTLELGDSALYLCASSLGGGDQPQHFGDGTRLSIL.

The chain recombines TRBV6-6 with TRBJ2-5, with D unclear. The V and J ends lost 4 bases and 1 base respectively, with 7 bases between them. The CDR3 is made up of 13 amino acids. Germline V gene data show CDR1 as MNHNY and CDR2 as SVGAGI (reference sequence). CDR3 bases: TGTGCCAGCAGTTTACAGTTCCAAGAGACCCAGTACTTC. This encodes CASSLQFQETQYF.

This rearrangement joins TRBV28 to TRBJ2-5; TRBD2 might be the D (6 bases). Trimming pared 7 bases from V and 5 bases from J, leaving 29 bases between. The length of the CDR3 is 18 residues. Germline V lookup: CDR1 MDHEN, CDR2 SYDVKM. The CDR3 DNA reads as TGTGCCAGCATCCCACCCAGTGCGGGGACTTACGCCCGGGAGACCCAGTACTTC. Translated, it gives CASIPPSAGTYARETQYF.